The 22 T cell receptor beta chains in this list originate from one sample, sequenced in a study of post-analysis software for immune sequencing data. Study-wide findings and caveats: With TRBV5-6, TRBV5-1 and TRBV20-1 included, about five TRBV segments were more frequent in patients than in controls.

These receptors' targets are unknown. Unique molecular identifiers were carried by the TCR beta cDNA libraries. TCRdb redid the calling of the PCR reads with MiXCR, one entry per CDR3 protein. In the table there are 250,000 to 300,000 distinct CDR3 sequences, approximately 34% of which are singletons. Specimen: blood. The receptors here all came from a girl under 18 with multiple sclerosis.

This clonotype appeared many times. CDR3 amino acids: CASSPTGPSYEQYF. In DNA, the CDR3 is TGTGCCAGCAGCCCAACGGGACCCTCCTACGAGCAGTACTTC. The V call is TRBV5-6, the J call TRBJ2-7, with D perhaps matching TRBD1 or TRBD2 (5 bases each). Germline lookup yields CDR1 SGHDT and CDR2 YYEEEE. V lost 4 bases and J 0 bases, leaving 11 bases between the germline ends. This CDR3 is 14 amino acids long.

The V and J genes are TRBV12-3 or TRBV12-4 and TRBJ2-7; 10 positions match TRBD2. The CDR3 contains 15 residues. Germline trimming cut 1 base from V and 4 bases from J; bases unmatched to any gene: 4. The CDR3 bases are TGTGCCAGCAGTTTAGTCCCTAGCGGGGGATACGAGCAGTACTTC. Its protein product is CASSLVPSGGYEQYF.

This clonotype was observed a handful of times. CDR3 in amino acids: CASIRDKGTEAFF. For the CDR3, the DNA is TGTGCCAGCATCCGGGACAAGGGAACTGAAGCTTTCTTT. The chain joins TRBV12-3 or TRBV12-4 to TRBJ1-1; the D gene is possibly TRBD1 (6 bases). This CDR3 has 13 residues. V was pared by 7 bases and J by 5 bases, with 14 bases between.

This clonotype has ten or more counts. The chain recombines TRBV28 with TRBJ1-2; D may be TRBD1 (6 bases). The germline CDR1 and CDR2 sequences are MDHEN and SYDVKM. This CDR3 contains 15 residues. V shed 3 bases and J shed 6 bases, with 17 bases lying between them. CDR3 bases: TGTGCCAGCAGTTTTTTGAACAGGGTGGAAAATGGCTACACCTTC. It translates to CASSFLNRVENGYTF.

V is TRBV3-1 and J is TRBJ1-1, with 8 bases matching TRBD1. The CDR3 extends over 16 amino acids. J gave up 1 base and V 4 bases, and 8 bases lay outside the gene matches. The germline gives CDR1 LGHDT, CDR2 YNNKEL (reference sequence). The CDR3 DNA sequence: TGTGCCAGCAGCCCAGCTCAGGGGGCGACGAACACTGAAGCTTTCTTT. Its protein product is CASSPAQGATNTEAFF.

CDR3 in DNA: TGTGCCAGCAGCCGAGGGACAGGGAGTCTGAACTATGGCTACACCTTC. As protein: CASSRGTGSLNYGYTF. The V and J genes are TRBV16 and TRBJ1-2, with TRBD1 matching 9 bases. Trimming removed 4 bases from V and 2 bases from J; junction bases left unmatched: 8. The V gene's germline CDR1 is KGHSY and CDR2 FQNENV. This CDR3 spans 16 amino acids.

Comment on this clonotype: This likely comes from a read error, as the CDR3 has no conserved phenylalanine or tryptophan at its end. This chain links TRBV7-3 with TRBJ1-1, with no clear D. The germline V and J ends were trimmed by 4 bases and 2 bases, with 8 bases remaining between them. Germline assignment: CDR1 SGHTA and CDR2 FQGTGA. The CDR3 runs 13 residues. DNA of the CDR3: TGTGCCAGCAGCTCCGGGAGAAACACTGAAGCTTTCTGT. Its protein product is CASSSGRNTEAFC.

The CDR3 DNA sequence: TGCAGTGCTAGTCCGCGGGAGCGACTTTACAATGAGCAGTTCTTC. Amino acid sequence: CSASPRERLYNEQFF. The chain couples TRBV20-1 to TRBJ2-1, with 7 bases aligning to TRBD2. V shed 3 bases and J 4 bases; nucleotides not matched to a gene: 9. The CDR3 is 15 amino acids. Germline-derived CDR1 and CDR2 are DFQATT and SNEGSKA (reference sequence).

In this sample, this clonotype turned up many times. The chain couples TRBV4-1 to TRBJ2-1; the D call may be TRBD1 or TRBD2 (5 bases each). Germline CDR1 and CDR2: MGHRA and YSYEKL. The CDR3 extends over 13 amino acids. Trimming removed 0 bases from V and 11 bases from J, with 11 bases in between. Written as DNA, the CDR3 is TGCGCCAGCAGCCAAGATCAACCGGGACAGCAGTTCTTC. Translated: CASSQDQPGQQFF.

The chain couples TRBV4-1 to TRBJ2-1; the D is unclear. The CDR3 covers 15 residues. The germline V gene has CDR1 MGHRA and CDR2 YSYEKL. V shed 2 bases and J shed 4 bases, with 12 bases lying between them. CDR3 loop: CASSQPVRKYNEQFF. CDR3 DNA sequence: TGCGCCAGCAGCCAACCTGTCCGGAAGTACAATGAGCAGTTCTTC.

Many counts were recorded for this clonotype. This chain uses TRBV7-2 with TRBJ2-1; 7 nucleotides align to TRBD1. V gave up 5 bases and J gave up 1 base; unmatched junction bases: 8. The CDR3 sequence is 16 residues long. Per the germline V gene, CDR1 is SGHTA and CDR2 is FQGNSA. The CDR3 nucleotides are TGTGCCAGCAGCACTTGGACAGGACTTTCCTACAATGAGCAGTTCTTC. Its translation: CASSTWTGLSYNEQFF.

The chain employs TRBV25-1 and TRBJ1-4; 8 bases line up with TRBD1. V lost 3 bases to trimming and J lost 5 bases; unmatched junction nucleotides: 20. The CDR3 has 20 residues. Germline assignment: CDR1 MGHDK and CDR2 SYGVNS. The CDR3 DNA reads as TGTGCCAGCAGTGATCGCCTCGGGACAGGACGGGATGACGGAAATGAAAAACTGTTTTTT. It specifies CASSDRLGTGRDDGNEKLFF.

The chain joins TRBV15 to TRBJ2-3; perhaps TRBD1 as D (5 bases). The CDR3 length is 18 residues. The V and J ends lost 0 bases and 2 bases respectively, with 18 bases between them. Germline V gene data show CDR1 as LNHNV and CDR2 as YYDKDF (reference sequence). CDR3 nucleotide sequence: TGTGCCACCAGCAGAGATTATGGCAGGGAATCCTCCACAGATACGCAGTATTTT. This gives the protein CATSRDYGRESSTDTQYF.

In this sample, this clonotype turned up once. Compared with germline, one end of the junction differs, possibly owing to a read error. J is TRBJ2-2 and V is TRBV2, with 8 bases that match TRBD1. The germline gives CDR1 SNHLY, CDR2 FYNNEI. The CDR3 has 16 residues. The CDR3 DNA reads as TGTGCCGGCAGTGGGAGGACAGGGAGCAAAACCGGGGAGCTGTTTTTT. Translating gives CAGSGRTGSKTGELFF.

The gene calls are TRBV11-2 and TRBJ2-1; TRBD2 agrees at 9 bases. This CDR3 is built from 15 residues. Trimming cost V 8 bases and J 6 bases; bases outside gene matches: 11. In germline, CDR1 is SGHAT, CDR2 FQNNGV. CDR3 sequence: CASGSLSGGSNEQFF. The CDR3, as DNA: TGTGCCAGCGGCTCCCTGAGCGGGGGGTCCAATGAGCAGTTCTTC.

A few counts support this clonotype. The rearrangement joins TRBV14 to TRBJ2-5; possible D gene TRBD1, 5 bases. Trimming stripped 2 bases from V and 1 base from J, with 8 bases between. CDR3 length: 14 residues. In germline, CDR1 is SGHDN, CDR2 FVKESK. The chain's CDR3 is CASSQLTVQETQYF. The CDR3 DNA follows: TGTGCCAGCAGCCAACTGACAGTCCAAGAGACCCAGTACTTC.

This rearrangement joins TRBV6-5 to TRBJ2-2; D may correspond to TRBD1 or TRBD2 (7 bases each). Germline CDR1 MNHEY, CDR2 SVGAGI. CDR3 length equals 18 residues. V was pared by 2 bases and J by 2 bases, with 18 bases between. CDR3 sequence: CASSYLPQGGKNTGELFF. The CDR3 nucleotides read TGTGCCAGCAGTTACCTTCCCCAGGGGGGGAAAAACACCGGGGAGCTGTTTTTT.

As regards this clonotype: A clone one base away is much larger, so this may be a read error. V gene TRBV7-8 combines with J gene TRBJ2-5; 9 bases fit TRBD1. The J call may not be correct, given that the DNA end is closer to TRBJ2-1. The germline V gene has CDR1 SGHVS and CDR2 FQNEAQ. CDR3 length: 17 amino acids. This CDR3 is CASSLGGQGQYQETQFF. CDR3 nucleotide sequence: TGTGCCAGCAGCTTAGGAGGACAGGGGCAGTACCAAGAGACCCAGTTCTTC.

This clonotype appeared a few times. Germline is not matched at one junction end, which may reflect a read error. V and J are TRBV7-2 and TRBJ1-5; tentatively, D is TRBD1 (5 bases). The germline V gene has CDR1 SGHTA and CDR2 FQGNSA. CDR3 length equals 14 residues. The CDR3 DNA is TGTGCCAGCAGCTTATCAGGGATCAATCAGCCCCGGCATTTT. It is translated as CASSLSGINQPRHF.

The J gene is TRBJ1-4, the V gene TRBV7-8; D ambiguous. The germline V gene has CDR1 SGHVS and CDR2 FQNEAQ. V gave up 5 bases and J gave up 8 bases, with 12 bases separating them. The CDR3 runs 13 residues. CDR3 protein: CASSTGDEEKLFF. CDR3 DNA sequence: TGTGCCAGCAGCACCGGAGACGAGGAAAAACTGTTTTTT. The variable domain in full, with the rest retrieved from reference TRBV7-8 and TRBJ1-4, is GAGVSQSPRYKVAKRGQDVALRCDPISGHVSLFWYQQALGQGPEFLTYFQNEAQLDKSGLPSDRFFAERPEGSVSTLKIQRTQQEDSAVYLCASSTGDEEKLFFGSGTQLSVL.

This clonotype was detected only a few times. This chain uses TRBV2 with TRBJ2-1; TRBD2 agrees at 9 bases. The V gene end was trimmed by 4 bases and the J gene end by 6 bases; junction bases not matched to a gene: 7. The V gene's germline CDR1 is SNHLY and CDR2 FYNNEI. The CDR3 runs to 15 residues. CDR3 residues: CASSGGTSRVNEQFF. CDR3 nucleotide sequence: TGTGCCAGCAGTGGTGGGACTAGCCGGGTCAATGAGCAGTTCTTC.

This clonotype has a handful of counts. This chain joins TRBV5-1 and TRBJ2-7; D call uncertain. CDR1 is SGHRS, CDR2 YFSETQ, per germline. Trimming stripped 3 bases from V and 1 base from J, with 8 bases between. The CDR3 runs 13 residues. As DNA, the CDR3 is TGCGCCAGCAGCTCCAGCGCTTCCTACGAGCAGTACTTC. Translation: CASSSSASYEQYF.